This T cell receptor beta chain appears in the sequencing data of a study of blood T cell repertoires in COVID-19. The method was immunoSEQ multiplex PCR; TCRdb's version includes in-frame clones alone and lacks a portion of them. The table records 380,000 or so clones, about 89% of them present only once. Sequenced input: PBMCs or T cells enriched from blood (not recorded which). This TCR was recovered from a man aged 25 to 40 who had recovered from COVID-19.

In DNA, the CDR3 is TGTGCCAGCAGCCTCCGACTAGGCGGGGGGTATCAAGAGACCCAGTACTTC. This gives the protein CASSLRLGGGYQETQYF. This chain links TRBV5-4 with TRBJ2-5; 8 bases line up with TRBD2. Per germline, CDR1 SGHNT and CDR2 YYREEE (reference sequence). The V and J ends lost 4 bases and 2 bases, in that order; junction bases with no gene match: 13. This CDR3 has 17 amino acids. The whole variable domain, remainder taken from reference TRBV5-4 and TRBJ2-5, is ETGVTQSPTHLIKTRGQQVTLRCSSQSGHNTVSWYQQALGQGPQFIFQYYREEENGRGNFPPRFSGLQFPNYSSELNVNALELDDSALYLCASSLRLGGGYQETQYFGPGTRLLVL.